A selection of T cell receptor beta chains follows, all from one sample in a study of blood T cell repertoires in COVID-19. Using immunoSEQ multiplex PCR, the repertoire was profiled, and TCRdb retains in-frame clones only, with some absent. The repertoire has 100,000 to 150,000 clones, roughly 84% of them found once; the top ten carry 3% to 5%. Sequencing was performed on peripheral blood. Receptor source: a man aged 60-69 years with acute or convalescent COVID-19. The CDR3 runs from the conserved cysteine through the conserved F or W. A D gene is named only where the DNA matches it firmly. Expanded clones are given a class, and other clones once, few, many or no size at all.

NA | TRBJ1-1 | NA | TRBV6-5 | CASTSIQGSYTEAFF | TGTGCCAGCACTAGTATCCAGGGATCATACACTGAAGCTTTCTTT
TRBD1 | TRBJ1-2 | NA | TRBV2 | CASSDPGQDFTYGYTF | TGTGCCAGCAGTGACCCCGGACAGGATTTCACCTATGGCTACACCTTC
NA | TRBJ2-6 | NA | TRBV7-3 | CASSLTGGGRGSGANVLTF | TGTGCCAGCAGCTTAACCGGCGGTGGCCGGGGCTCTGGGGCCAACGTCCTGACTTTC
TRBD2 | TRBJ2-4 | NA | TRBV4-3 | CASSPSGGKNIQYF | TGCGCCAGCAGCCCCTCGGGGGGTAAAAACATTCAGTACTTC
TRBD1 | TRBJ1-3 | NA | TRBV7-2 | CASSLRQGDSGNTIYF | TGTGCCAGCAGCTTACGCCAGGGGGACTCTGGAAACACCATATATTTT
NA | TRBJ2-7 | NA | TRBV14 | CASSQGGYEQYF | TGTGCCAGCAGCCAAGGAGGCTACGAGCAGTACTTC
NA | TRBJ2-4 | NA | TRBV27 | CASSSPRGRANIQYF | TGTGCCAGCAGTTCCCCCAGGGGCAGGGCGAACATTCAGTACTTC
TRBD2 | TRBJ2-2 | NA | TRBV28 | CASGAGGGNTGELFF | TGTGCCAGCGGGGCGGGAGGAGGGAACACCGGGGAGCTGTTTTTT
NA | TRBJ1-1 | NA | TRBV3-1/TRBV3-2 | CASSQARINTEAFF | TGTGCCAGCAGCCAAGCCAGAATTAACACTGAAGCTTTCTTT
NA | TRBJ2-3 | NA | TRBV7-9 | CASSLGAGAPTTDTQYF | TGTGCCAGCAGTCTAGGGGCGGGGGCACCCACCACAGATACGCAGTATTTT
TRBD2 | TRBJ2-2 | NA | TRBV7-9 | CASSLPSGNTGELFF | TGTGCCAGCAGCTTACCTAGCGGGAACACCGGGGAGCTGTTTTTT
TRBD1 | TRBJ2-7 | NA | TRBV28 | CASSLPRDRGIGPYEQYF | TGTGCCAGCAGTCTGCCCAGGGACAGGGGAATCGGGCCCTACGAGCAGTACTTC
NA | TRBJ2-2 | few | TRBV27 | CASTAGVPGELFF | TGTGCCAGCACGGCAGGGGTTCCCGGGGAGCTGTTTTTT
TRBD1 | TRBJ2-7 | NA | TRBV6-1 | CASSDQGQGSYEQYF | TGTGCCAGCAGTGACCAGGGACAGGGCTCCTACGAGCAGTACTTC
NA | TRBJ1-1 | NA | TRBV7-9 | CASSPSRGSEAFF | TGTGCCAGCAGCCCCTCTCGGGGGTCTGAAGCTTTCTTT
TRBD2 | TRBJ2-1 | NA | TRBV11-3 | CASSLSGLTEQFF | TGTGCCAGCAGCCTGTCGGGACTAACGGAGCAGTTCTTC
TRBD1 | TRBJ1-2 | NA | TRBV28 | CASSTGQGDYGYTF | TGTGCCAGCAGCACGGGACAGGGTGACTATGGCTACACCTTC
TRBD2 | TRBJ2-4 | NA | TRBV11-2 | CASSSPGLAGGGNIQYF | TGTGCCAGCAGCTCTCCGGGACTAGCGGGAGGGGGAAACATTCAGTACTTC
NA | TRBJ1-6 | NA | TRBV6-5 | CASSYSGDLRSSPLHF | TGTGCCAGCAGTTACTCCGGAGATTTAAGGAGTTCACCCCTCCACTTT
TRBD2 | TRBJ2-1 | NA | TRBV7-9 | CASSRVSGTSGGIGEQFF | TGTGCCAGCAGCCGAGTATCAGGGACTAGCGGGGGGATAGGGGAGCAGTTCTTC
TRBD1 | TRBJ2-5 | NA | TRBV30 | CATTGAGETQYF | TGTGCGACGACAGGGGCAGGGGAGACCCAGTACTTC
NA | TRBJ1-5 | few | TRBV9 | CASSVGAESNQPQHF | TGTGCCAGCAGCGTAGGGGCAGAGAGCAATCAGCCCCAGCATTTT
TRBD2 | TRBJ2-1 | NA | TRBV20-1 | CSASLRGTSGKDRGNEQFF | TGCAGTGCTAGTTTGCGGGGGACTAGCGGGAAAGATCGCGGGAATGAGCAGTTCTTC
TRBD2 | TRBJ2-7 | NA | TRBV4-2 | CASSRSPGTRVGEQYF | TGTGCCAGCAGTCGTTCCCCCGGGACTAGAGTTGGCGAGCAGTACTTC
TRBD2 | TRBJ2-5 | NA | TRBV14 | CASSHWTSGRKETQYF | TGTGCCAGCAGCCATTGGACTAGCGGCCGGAAAGAGACCCAGTACTTC
NA | TRBJ2-1 | once | TRBV5-4 | CASSPQTGSNEQFF | TGTGCCAGCAGCCCCCAGACAGGTTCCAATGAGCAGTTCTTC
TRBD2 | TRBJ2-1 | NA | TRBV5-1 | CASSPGGGLTYNEQFF | TGCGCCAGCAGCCCCGGGGGGGGCCTAACCTACAATGAGCAGTTCTTC